Listed below are T cell receptor beta chains from one sample, sequenced in a study of cytomegalovirus exposure and HLA in healthy donors. Profiling relied on immunoSEQ multiplex PCR, and the TCRdb table lists in-frame clones only, not all of them. In all, the sample yields 150,000 or so clones. The source material was PBMCs. These receptors all come from a woman aged 55-70 years in good health and CMV-seronegative. Each CDR3 is given with its conserved first and last residue. The D gene is left open where the match is weak.

v_call	j_call	d_call	cdr3_aa	cdr3_nt
TRBV25-1	TRBJ1-1	NA	CASSGGTEAFF	TGTGCCAGCAGTGGAGGAACTGAAGCTTTCTTT
TRBV5-5	TRBJ2-7	NA	CASSSIGTSSYEQYF	TGTGCCAGCAGCTCTATCGGGACATCTTCCTACGAGCAGTACTTC
TRBV28	TRBJ1-1	NA	CASSPTGFVAEAFF	TGTGCCAGCAGTCCGACGGGTTTTGTTGCTGAAGCTTTCTTT
TRBV5-1	TRBJ1-4	TRBD1	CASSLGDRPNEKLFF	TGCGCCAGCAGCTTGGGGGACAGACCTAATGAAAAACTGTTTTTT
TRBV2	TRBJ1-2	TRBD1	CASSEDRGIWGYTF	TGTGCCAGCAGTGAAGACAGGGGGATATGGGGCTACACCTTC
TRBV21-1	TRBJ2-2	NA	CASSKAAREPNTGELFF	TGTGCCAGCAGCAAAGCGGCCCGGGAACCAAACACCGGGGAGCTGTTTTTT
TRBV9	TRBJ2-1	TRBD2	CASSAGTSGDNEQFF	TGTGCCAGCAGCGCCGGGACTAGCGGGGACAATGAGCAGTTCTTC
TRBV28	TRBJ1-1	NA	CASSLKGGRNTEAFF	TGTGCCAGCAGTTTAAAGGGAGGACGGAACACTGAAGCTTTCTTT
TRBV5-1	TRBJ1-4	TRBD1	CASSRDSTNEKLFF	TGCGCCAGCAGTCGGGACAGCACTAATGAAAAACTGTTTTTT
TRBV7-8	TRBJ1-2	TRBD1	CASLSGQGVYGYTF	TGTGCCAGCCTATCAGGGCAGGGGGTATATGGCTACACCTTC
TRBV5-8	TRBJ1-5	TRBD1	CASRSDRALRGNQPQHF	TGTGCCAGCAGATCGGACAGGGCGTTAAGGGGCAATCAGCCCCAGCATTTT
TRBV5-4	TRBJ1-1	NA	CASITPGRGRTEAFF	TGTGCCAGCATCACCCCTGGGAGGGGAAGGACTGAAGCTTTCTTT
TRBV9	TRBJ2-6	TRBD1	CASSPFRDRVSGANVLTF	TGTGCCAGCAGCCCCTTCCGGGACAGGGTCTCTGGGGCCAACGTCCTGACTTTC
TRBV5-8	TRBJ2-7	TRBD2	CASSSQSGLAGVAYEQYF	TGTGCCAGCAGCTCTCAATCGGGACTAGCGGGAGTTGCATACGAGCAGTACTTC
TRBV4-2	TRBJ1-2	TRBD1	CASSPRDREVYGYTF	TGTGCCAGCAGCCCCCGGGACAGGGAGGTCTATGGCTACACCTTC
TRBV2	TRBJ2-5	NA	CASRSGGGREQYF	TGTGCCAGCAGGTCCGGAGGAGGCCGTGAGCAGTACTTC
TRBV6-5	TRBJ1-2	NA	CASSYSANRPNQGYTF	TGTGCCAGCAGTTACTCGGCCAACAGGCCTAACCAGGGCTACACCTTC
TRBV9	TRBJ2-1	TRBD2	CASSVWGLLYNEQFF	TGTGCCAGCAGCGTATGGGGACTACTCTACAATGAGCAGTTCTTC
TRBV7-3	TRBJ2-7	NA	CASSLGRSYEQYF	TGTGCCAGCAGCTTAGGCCGCTCCTACGAGCAGTACTTC
TRBV18	TRBJ2-4	NA	CASSGYGNAKNIQYF	TGTGCCAGCTCCGGGTACGGCAATGCCAAAAACATTCAGTACTTC
TRBV6-1	TRBJ2-7	TRBD2	CASSLAAATYEQYF	TGTGCCAGCAGTCTAGCGGCCGCGACCTACGAGCAGTACTTC
TRBV7-2	TRBJ1-3	TRBD1	CASSHLSLQGAGNTIYF	TGTGCCAGCAGCCATTTATCATTACAGGGGGCAGGAAACACCATATATTTT
TRBV6-5	TRBJ2-3	NA	CASSYLQGFGTDTQYF	TGTGCCAGCAGTTATCTGCAGGGCTTCGGGACAGATACGCAGTATTTT
TRBV7-6	TRBJ1-1	NA	CASSLAQSLINTEAFF	TGTGCCAGCAGCTTAGCGCAAAGCCTTATAAACACTGAAGCTTTCTTT
TRBV9	TRBJ2-2	TRBD2	CASSAGGQDGELFF	TGTGCCAGCAGCGCGGGGGGGCAGGACGGGGAGCTGTTTTTT
TRBV27	TRBJ1-5	NA	CASSLSRVQPQHF	TGTGCCAGCAGTTTATCGAGGGTTCAGCCCCAGCATTTT
TRBV30	TRBJ2-1	TRBD1	CAWRSGTGAYNEQFF	TGTGCCTGGAGGAGCGGGACAGGGGCCTACAATGAGCAGTTCTTC
TRBV5-1	TRBJ1-1	NA	CASTNREYTEAFF	TGCGCCAGCACCAACAGGGAGTACACTGAAGCTTTCTTT
TRBV5-1	TRBJ2-2	NA	CASSLGTGFNTGELFF	TGCGCCAGCAGCTTGGGAACAGGGTTCAACACCGGGGAGCTGTTTTTT
TRBV19	TRBJ1-1	NA	CASSAGAGRDTEAFF	TGTGCCAGTAGTGCAGGGGCAGGGCGGGACACTGAAGCTTTCTTT
TRBV5-1	TRBJ1-1	NA	CASSLAGRGDTEAFF	TGCGCCAGCAGCTTGGCTGGGAGGGGTGACACTGAAGCTTTCTTT
TRBV14	TRBJ2-7	NA	CASSQASTVSYEQYF	TGTGCCAGCAGCCAAGCCTCCACAGTCTCCTACGAGCAGTACTTC
TRBV9	TRBJ1-2	TRBD1	CASNRGDRWGYGYTF	TGTGCCAGCAACCGGGGGGACAGGTGGGGCTATGGCTACACCTTC
TRBV5-1	TRBJ1-4	NA	CASSPRGAATNEKLFF	TGCGCCAGCAGCCCCCGGGGGGCGGCTACTAATGAAAAACTGTTTTTT
TRBV7-3	TRBJ1-6	NA	CASSLNGAGYNSPLHF	TGTGCCAGCAGCTTAAATGGGGCGGGATATAATTCACCCCTCCACTTT
TRBV11-2	TRBJ2-7	NA	CASTLIVREQYF	TGTGCCAGCACCTTAATCGTCCGGGAGCAGTACTTC
TRBV2	TRBJ2-7	NA	CASSKENYEQHF	TGTGCCAGCAGTAAAGAAAACTACGAGCAGCACTTC
TRBV5-1	TRBJ2-5	NA	CASSLEVTGGTQYF	TGCGCCAGCAGCTTGGAGGTGACAGGAGGGACCCAGTACTTC
TRBV4-1	TRBJ2-7	NA	CASSQVGSAGYEQYF	TGCGCCAGCAGCCAAGTGGGGTCAGCGGGTTACGAGCAGTACTTC
TRBV25-1	TRBJ1-2	NA	CASTKGVLYGYTF	TGTGCCAGCACCAAAGGGGTCCTTTATGGCTACACCTTC
TRBV6-5	TRBJ2-7	NA	CASRGTRGGAYEQYF	TGTGCCAGCAGGGGAACGCGGGGTGGGGCCTACGAGCAGTACTTC
TRBV5-1	TRBJ1-4	NA	CASSSSQMEGLNEKLFF	TGCGCCAGCAGCTCGTCCCAGATGGAGGGCTTGAATGAAAAACTGTTTTTT
TRBV6-5	TRBJ2-7	NA	CASSSQLRDEQYF	TGTGCCAGCAGTTCCCAGCTCAGGGACGAGCAGTACTTC
TRBV5-1	TRBJ1-1	TRBD1	CASSRGPLDTEAFF	TGCGCCAGCAGTAGGGGGCCCTTGGACACTGAAGCTTTCTTT
TRBV4-3	TRBJ1-6	NA	CASSQGTGNNSPLHF	TGCGCCAGCAGCCAAGGCACAGGGAATAATTCACCCCTCCACTTT
TRBV5-1	TRBJ2-2	NA	CASSPPGTGELFF	TGCGCCAGCAGCCCACCGGGGACCGGGGAGCTGTTTTTT
TRBV5-4	TRBJ1-2	NA	CASSPRGGFYGYTF	TGTGCCAGCAGCCCCCGTGGCGGATTCTATGGCTACACCTTC
TRBV7-9	TRBJ1-6	TRBD1	CASSPGTGGRGNSPLHF	TGTGCCAGCAGCCCCGGGACAGGGGGCCGGGGGAATTCACCCCTCCACTTT
TRBV11-2	TRBJ2-5	NA	CASSLLGVGTQYF	TGTGCCAGCAGCCTCCTGGGCGTCGGGACCCAGTACTTC
TRBV9	TRBJ1-2	TRBD1	CASSVNPPGQGNYGYTF	TGTGCCAGCAGCGTAAATCCGCCGGGACAGGGGAACTATGGCTACACCTTC
TRBV4-1	TRBJ1-4	NA	CASSQERVGQGIILFF	TGCGCCAGCAGCCAAGAACGTGTGGGGCAGGGGATTATACTGTTTTTT
TRBV27	TRBJ2-1	TRBD1	CASRRGQASSYNEQFF	TGTGCCAGCAGACGGGGACAGGCAAGCTCCTACAATGAGCAGTTCTTC
TRBV6-4	TRBJ1-1	NA	CASSAHQGNTEAFF	TGTGCCAGCAGTGCGCATCAGGGTAACACTGAAGCTTTCTTT
TRBV6-5	TRBJ2-7	NA	CASSYSEESYEQYF	TGTGCCAGCAGTTACTCTGAGGAATCCTACGAGCAGTACTTC
TRBV29-1	TRBJ2-3	NA	CSVGGHRTDTQYF	TGCAGCGTTGGTGGACATCGCACAGATACGCAGTATTTT
TRBV18	TRBJ1-3	NA	CASSPQAVSGNTIYF	TGTGCCAGCTCACCACAGGCGGTCTCTGGAAACACCATATATTTT
TRBV7-9	TRBJ2-7	NA	CASSDPGEQYF	TGTGCCAGCAGCGATCCCGGCGAGCAGTACTTC